This T cell receptor (beta chain) was identified in a study of blood T cell repertoires in COVID-19. Study background: There were acute and convalescent COVID-19 samples, and they came from the United States, Italy and Spain.

Method: immunoSEQ multiplex PCR; TCRdb's copy keeps in-frame clones and lacks some. The sample lists about 270,000 clones, roughly 88% occurring once. Germline V lookup: CDR1 SGHTA, CDR2 FQGNSA. CDR3 length equals 13 residues. Trimming left V 0 bases short and J 1 base short, with 3 bases between. The sequence was obtained from a woman of 80 years or more with COVID-19, enrolled during active disease. The material sequenced was peripheral blood. V usage is TRBV7-2 and J usage is TRBJ1-1; D uncertain. Here the CDR3 DNA reads TGTGCCAGCAGCTTAGCCAAGAACACTGAAGCTTTCTTT. Translated, it gives CASSLAKNTEAFF.